A selection of T cell receptor beta chains follows, all from one sample in a study of cytomegalovirus exposure and HLA in healthy donors. Data came from immunoSEQ multiplex PCR; TCRdb stores just in-frame clones and leaves some out. Of roughly 120,000 clones listed, roughly 80% are singletons. The sample comprised PBMCs. These receptors all stem from a female donor in good health and CMV-seropositive. Both conserved end residues are part of each CDR3. Fields, in order: clone size, V gene, D gene, J gene, CDR3 protein, CDR3 DNA. A D gene is named only where the DNA matches it firmly. For some rows the clone size is stated as once, few or many, or as a class when expanded; others skip it.

>NA|TRBV6-5|TRBD1|TRBJ2-7
CASSSRTGSYEQYF
TGTGCCAGCAGTTCCCGGACAGGGTCCTACGAGCAGTACTTC
>NA|TRBV30|NA|TRBJ1-2
CAWSTGYGYTF
TGTGCCTGGAGTACGGGATATGGCTACACCTTC
>NA|TRBV18|NA|TRBJ1-1
CASSPLTGGPEAFF
TGTGCCAGCTCACCCCTGACAGGCGGTCCTGAAGCTTTCTTT
>NA|TRBV28|NA|TRBJ1-1
CASSPQGRGFLTEAFF
TGTGCCAGCAGTCCCCAGGGTAGGGGCTTTCTAACTGAAGCTTTCTTT
>once|TRBV7-9|TRBD1|TRBJ2-2
CASSPGTGVTGELFF
TGTGCCAGCAGCCCCGGGACAGGGGTAACCGGGGAGCTGTTTTTT
>NA|TRBV7-2|NA|TRBJ1-1
CASRQALGTEAFF
TGTGCCAGCCGACAGGCCCTGGGGACTGAAGCTTTCTTT
>NA|TRBV19|TRBD1|TRBJ1-4
CASSRDSVLDELFF
TGTGCCAGTAGCCGGGACAGCGTTTTGGATGAACTGTTTTTT
>NA|TRBV29-1|NA|TRBJ1-2
CSVAGVGQNYGYTF
TGCAGCGTAGCCGGTGTAGGACAGAACTATGGCTACACCTTC
>NA|TRBV2|TRBD1|TRBJ2-7
CASRDSGQGYEQYF
TGTGCCAGCAGGGACTCGGGACAGGGCTACGAGCAGTACTTC
>NA|TRBV9|NA|TRBJ2-7
CASSVDFGGSYEQYF
TGTGCCAGCAGCGTAGATTTTGGAGGGTCCTACGAGCAGTACTTC
>NA|TRBV2|NA|TRBJ2-7
CASSRDNYEQYF
TGTGCCAGCAGTCGTGACAACTACGAGCAGTACTTC